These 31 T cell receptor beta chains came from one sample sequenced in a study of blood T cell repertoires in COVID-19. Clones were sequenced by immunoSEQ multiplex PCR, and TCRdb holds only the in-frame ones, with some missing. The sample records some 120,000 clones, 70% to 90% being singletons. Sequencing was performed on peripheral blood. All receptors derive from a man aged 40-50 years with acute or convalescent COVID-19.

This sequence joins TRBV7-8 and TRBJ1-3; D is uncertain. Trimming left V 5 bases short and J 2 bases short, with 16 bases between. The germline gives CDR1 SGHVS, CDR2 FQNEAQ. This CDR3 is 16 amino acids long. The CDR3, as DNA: TGTGCCAGCAGCCCTGAAAGAAGACTACCTGGAAACACCATATATTTT. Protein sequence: CASSPERRLPGNTIYF.

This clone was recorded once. The CDR3, as DNA: TGTGCCTGGAGAGTGGGACAGGGTGACTATGGCTACACCTTC. Translating it yields CAWRVGQGDYGYTF. This rearrangement joins TRBV30 to TRBJ1-2; TRBD1 aligns across 9 bases. The V gene end was trimmed by 3 bases and the J gene end by 3 bases; junction bases not matched to a gene: 5. The CDR3 consists of 14 residues. Germline CDR1 GTSNPN, CDR2 SVGIG (reference sequence).

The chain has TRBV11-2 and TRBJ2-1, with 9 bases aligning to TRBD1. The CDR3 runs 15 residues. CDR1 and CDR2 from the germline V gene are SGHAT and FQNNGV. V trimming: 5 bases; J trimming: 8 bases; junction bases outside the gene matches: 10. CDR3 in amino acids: CASSQRGGQGDEQFF. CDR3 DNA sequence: TGTGCCAGCAGCCAACGAGGGGGACAGGGCGATGAGCAGTTCTTC.

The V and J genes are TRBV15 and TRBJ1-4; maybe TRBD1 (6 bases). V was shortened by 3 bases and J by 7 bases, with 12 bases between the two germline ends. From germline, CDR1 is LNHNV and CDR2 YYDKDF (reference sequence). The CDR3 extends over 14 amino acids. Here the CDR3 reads CATSSYRASEKLFF. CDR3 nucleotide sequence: TGTGCCACCAGCAGTTACAGGGCGAGTGAAAAACTGTTTTTT.

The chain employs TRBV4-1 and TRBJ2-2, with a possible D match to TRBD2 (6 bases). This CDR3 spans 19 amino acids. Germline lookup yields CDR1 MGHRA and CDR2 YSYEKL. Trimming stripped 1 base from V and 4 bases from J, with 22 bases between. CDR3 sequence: CASSQGVLRRGKPTGELFF. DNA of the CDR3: TGCGCCAGCAGCCAAGGGGTCCTGCGGCGGGGAAAACCCACCGGGGAGCTGTTTTTT.

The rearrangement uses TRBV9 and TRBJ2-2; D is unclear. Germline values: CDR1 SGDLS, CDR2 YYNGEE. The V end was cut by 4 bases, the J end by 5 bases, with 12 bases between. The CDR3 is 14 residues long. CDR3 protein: CASSPILGTGELFF. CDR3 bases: TGTGCCAGCAGCCCGATACTTGGTACCGGGGAGCTGTTTTTT.

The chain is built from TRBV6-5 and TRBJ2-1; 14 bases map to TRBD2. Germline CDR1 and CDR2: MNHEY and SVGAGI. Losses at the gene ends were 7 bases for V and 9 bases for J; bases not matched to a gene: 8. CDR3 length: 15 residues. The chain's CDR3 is CASTKGTSGRFEQFF. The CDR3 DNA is TGTGCCAGCACCAAGGGGACTAGCGGGAGATTTGAGCAGTTCTTC.

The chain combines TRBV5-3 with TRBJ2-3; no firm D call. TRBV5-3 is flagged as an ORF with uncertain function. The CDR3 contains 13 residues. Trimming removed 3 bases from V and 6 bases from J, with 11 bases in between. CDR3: CARSSLIADTQYF. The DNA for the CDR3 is TGTGCCAGAAGCTCCCTTATAGCTGATACGCAGTATTTT.

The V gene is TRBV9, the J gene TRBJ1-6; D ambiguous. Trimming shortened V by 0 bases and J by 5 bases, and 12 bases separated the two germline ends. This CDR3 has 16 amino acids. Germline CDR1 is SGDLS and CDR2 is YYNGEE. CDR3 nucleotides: TGTGCCAGCAGCGTAGGCGGCGCCGGTAATAATTCACCCCTCCACTTT. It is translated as CASSVGGAGNNSPLHF.

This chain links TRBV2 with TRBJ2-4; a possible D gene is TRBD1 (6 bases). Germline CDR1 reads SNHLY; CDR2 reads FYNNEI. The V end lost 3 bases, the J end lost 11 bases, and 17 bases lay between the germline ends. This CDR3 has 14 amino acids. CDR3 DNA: TGTGCCAGCAGTGACAACTGGGGGCAAGTCGTTCAGTACTTC. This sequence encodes CASSDNWGQVVQYF. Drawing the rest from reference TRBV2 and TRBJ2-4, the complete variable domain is EPEVTQTPSHQVTQMGQEVILRCVPISNHLYFYWYRQILGQKVEFLVSFYNNEISEKSEIFDDQFSVERPDGSNFTLKIRSTKLEDSAMYFCASSDNWGQVVQYFGAGTRLSVL.

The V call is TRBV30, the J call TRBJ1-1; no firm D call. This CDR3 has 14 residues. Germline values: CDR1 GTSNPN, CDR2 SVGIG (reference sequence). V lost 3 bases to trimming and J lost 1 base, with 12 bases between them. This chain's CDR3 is CAWRMGRRNTEAFF. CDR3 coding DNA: TGTGCCTGGAGGATGGGCAGGCGGAACACTGAAGCTTTCTTT.

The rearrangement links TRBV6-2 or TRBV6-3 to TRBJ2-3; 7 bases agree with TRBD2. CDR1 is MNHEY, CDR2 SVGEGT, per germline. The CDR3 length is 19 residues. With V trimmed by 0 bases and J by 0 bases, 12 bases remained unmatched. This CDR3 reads CASSYSWPGTTNSTDTQYF. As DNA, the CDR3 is TGTGCCAGCAGTTACTCGTGGCCCGGGACTACCAATAGCACAGATACGCAGTATTTT.

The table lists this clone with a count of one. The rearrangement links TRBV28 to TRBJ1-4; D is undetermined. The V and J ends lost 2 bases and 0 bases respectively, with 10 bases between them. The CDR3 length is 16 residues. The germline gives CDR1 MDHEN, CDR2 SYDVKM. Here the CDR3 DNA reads TGTGCCAGCAGTTTAGAGGGCACTACAACTAATGAAAAACTGTTTTTT. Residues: CASSLEGTTTNEKLFF.

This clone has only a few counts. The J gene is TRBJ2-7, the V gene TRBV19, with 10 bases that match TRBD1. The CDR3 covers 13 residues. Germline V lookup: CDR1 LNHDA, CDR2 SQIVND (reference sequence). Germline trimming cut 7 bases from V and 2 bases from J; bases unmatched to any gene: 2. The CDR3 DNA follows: TGTGCCAGTAAAGGGACAGGGGCCTACGAGCAGTACTTC. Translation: CASKGTGAYEQYF.

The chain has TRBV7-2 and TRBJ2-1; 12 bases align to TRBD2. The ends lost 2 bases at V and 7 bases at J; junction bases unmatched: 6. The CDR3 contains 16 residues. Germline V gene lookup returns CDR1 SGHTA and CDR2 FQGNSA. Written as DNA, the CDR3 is TGTGCCAGCAGCTTAAGAGGGACTAGCGGGTTGAATGAGCAGTTCTTC. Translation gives CASSLRGTSGLNEQFF.

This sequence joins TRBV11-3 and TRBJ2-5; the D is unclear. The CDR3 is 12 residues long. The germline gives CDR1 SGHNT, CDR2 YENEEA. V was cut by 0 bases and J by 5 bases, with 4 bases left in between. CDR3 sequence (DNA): TGTGCCAGCAGCTTAGATTCGGAGACCCAGTACTTC. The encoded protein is CASSLDSETQYF.

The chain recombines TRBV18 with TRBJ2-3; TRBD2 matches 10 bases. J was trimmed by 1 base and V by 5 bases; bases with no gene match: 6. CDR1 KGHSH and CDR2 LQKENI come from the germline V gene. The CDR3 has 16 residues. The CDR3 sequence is CASSGLAGGRTDTQYF. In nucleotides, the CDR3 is TGTGCCAGCTCAGGATTAGCGGGGGGCCGCACAGATACGCAGTATTTT.

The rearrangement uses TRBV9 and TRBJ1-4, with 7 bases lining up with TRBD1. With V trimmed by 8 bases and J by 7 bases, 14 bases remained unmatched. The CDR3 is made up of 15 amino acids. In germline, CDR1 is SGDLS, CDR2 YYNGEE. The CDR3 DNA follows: TGTGCCAGGAGGGTCGACGGGACAGCCCTTGAAAAACTGTTTTTT. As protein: CARRVDGTALEKLFF.

CDR3 coding DNA: TGTGCCAGTAGTATGGGCAGCTCCTATAATTCACCCCTCCACTTT. It codes for CASSMGSSYNSPLHF. This chain uses TRBV19 with TRBJ1-6, with D hard to call. The CDR3 has 15 residues. Germline lookup yields CDR1 LNHDA and CDR2 SQIVND (reference sequence). With 3 bases removed from V and 0 bases from J, the gap between germline ends came to 6 bases. Using reference TRBV19 and TRBJ1-6 for the parts outside the CDR3, the full variable domain is DGGITQSPKYLFRKEGQNVTLSCEQNLNHDAMYWYRQDPGQGLRLIYYSQIVNDFQKGDIAEGYSVSREKKESFPLTVTSAQKNPTAFYLCASSMGSSYNSPLHFGNGTRLTVT.

The CDR3 loop is CASSQVPYRGGKLFF. The CDR3 DNA follows: TGCGCCAGCAGCCAAGTCCCGTACAGGGGGGGGAAACTGTTTTTT. This chain uses TRBV4-1 with TRBJ1-4; the match to TRBD1 covers 8 bases. Trimming at V came to 1 base and at J to 11 bases, leaving 9 bases not matched to a gene. In germline, CDR1 is MGHRA, CDR2 YSYEKL. The length of the CDR3 is 15 residues.

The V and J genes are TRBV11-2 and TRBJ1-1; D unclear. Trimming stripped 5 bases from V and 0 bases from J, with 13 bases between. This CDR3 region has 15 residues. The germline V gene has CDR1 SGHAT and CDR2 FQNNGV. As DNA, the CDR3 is TGTGCCAGCAGCCCCAACATAAACATGAACACTGAAGCTTTCTTT. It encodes CASSPNINMNTEAFF.

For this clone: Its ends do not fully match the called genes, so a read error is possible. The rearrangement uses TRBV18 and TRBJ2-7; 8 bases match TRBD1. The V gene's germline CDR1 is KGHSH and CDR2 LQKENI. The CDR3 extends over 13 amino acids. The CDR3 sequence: CASSPTTSGTGSF. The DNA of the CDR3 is TGTGCCAGCTCTCCAACGACCTCCGGGACAGGTTCATTC.

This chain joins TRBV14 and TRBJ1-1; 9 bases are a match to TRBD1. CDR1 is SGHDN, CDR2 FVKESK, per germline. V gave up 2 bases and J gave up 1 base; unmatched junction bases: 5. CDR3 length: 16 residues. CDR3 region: CASSQYYRGPNTEAFF. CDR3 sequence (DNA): TGTGCCAGCAGCCAATATTACAGGGGGCCGAACACTGAAGCTTTCTTT.

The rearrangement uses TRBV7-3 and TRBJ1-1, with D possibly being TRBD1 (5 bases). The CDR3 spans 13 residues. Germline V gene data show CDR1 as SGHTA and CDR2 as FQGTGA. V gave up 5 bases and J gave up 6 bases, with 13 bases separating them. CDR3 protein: CASSLGGFPEAFF. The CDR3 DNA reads TGTGCCAGCAGCCTTGGGGGGTTCCCTGAAGCTTTCTTT.

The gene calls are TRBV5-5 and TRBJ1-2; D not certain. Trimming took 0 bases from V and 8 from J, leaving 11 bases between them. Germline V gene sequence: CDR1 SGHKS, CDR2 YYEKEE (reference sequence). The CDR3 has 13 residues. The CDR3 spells CASSLDWREGYTF. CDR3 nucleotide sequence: TGTGCCAGCAGCTTGGATTGGCGGGAAGGCTACACCTTC.

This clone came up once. CDR3 protein: CASSPGQENTEAFF. In DNA form, the CDR3 reads TGTGCCAGCTCGCCGGGACAGGAGAACACTGAAGCTTTCTTT. The chain joins TRBV18 to TRBJ1-1, with 8 bases matching TRBD1. Germline V CDR1 and CDR2: KGHSH, LQKENI. This CDR3 spans 14 amino acids. The J segment lost 1 base and the V segment lost 6 bases, leaving 4 bases of the junction unmatched.

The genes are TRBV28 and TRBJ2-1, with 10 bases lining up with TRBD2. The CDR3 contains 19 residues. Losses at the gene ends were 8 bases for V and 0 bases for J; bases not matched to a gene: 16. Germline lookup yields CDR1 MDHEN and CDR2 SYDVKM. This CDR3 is CASSLWGVAGGRSYNEQFF. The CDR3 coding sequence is TGTGCCAGCTCGTTATGGGGGGTAGCGGGAGGTCGCTCCTACAATGAGCAGTTCTTC.

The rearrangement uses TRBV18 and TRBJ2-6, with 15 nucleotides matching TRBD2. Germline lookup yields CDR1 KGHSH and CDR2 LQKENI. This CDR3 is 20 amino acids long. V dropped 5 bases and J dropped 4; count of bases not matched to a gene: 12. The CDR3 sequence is CASSTGLAGGHLGGANVLTF. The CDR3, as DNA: TGTGCCAGCTCAACCGGACTAGCGGGGGGGCACCTGGGCGGGGCCAACGTCCTGACTTTC.

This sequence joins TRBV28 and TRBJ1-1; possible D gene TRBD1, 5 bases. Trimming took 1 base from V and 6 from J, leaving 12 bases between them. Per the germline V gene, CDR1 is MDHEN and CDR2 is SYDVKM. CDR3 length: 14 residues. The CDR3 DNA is TGTGCCAGCAGTTTATTAGGAGGGGTTCCTGAAGCTTTCTTT. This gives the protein CASSLLGGVPEAFF.

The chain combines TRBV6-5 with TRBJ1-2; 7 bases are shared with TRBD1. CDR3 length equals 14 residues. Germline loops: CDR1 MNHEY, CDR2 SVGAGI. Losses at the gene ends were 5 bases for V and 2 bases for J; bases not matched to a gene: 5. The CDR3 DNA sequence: TGTGCCAGCAGTCCACAGGGGACCAACTATGGCTACACCTTC. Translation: CASSPQGTNYGYTF.

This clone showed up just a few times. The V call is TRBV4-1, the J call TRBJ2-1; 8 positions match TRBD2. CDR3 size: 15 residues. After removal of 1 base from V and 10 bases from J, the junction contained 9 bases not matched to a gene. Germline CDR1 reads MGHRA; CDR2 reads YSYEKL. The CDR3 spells CASSQGRTSLREQFF. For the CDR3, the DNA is TGCGCCAGCAGCCAAGGCAGGACTAGCCTCCGGGAGCAGTTCTTC.